This T cell receptor beta chain was sequenced for a study of blood T cells in healthy people across ages. Study outcomes and limitations: There were more naive CD4+ cells and higher diversity in long-lived donors than in aged donors. Age showed a roughly linear inverse relationship with TCR beta diversity per million T cells.

Germline V gene lookup returns CDR1 SGHTA and CDR2 FQGNSA. The CDR3 contains 16 residues. Each donor had about 9.6 milliliters of peripheral blood drawn. Points on this clonotype: Its antigen is still unknown.

Combining a sample-barcoded 5' primer with a J-beta primer mix, a second PCR ran for roughly 6 to 12 cycles. Each TCR beta cDNA got a 12-nucleotide random molecular identifier. Via MiXCR, TCRdb re-called the 5' RACE reads, giving one row per CDR3 protein. Of about 1,000,000 distinct CDR3 sequences in the sample, 40% to 45% were seen once. The chain uses TRBV7-2 and TRBJ2-7; 16 bases map to TRBD2. The end of the DNA is better explained by TRBJ2-5, so the J call may be wrong. The TCR originated in a woman aged 55-70 years in good health. Sequencing input: blood. This CDR3 is CASSWGLAGGRETQYF. The CDR3 DNA reads as TGTGCCAGCAGCTGGGGACTAGCGGGAGGGAGGGAGACCCAGTACTTC.